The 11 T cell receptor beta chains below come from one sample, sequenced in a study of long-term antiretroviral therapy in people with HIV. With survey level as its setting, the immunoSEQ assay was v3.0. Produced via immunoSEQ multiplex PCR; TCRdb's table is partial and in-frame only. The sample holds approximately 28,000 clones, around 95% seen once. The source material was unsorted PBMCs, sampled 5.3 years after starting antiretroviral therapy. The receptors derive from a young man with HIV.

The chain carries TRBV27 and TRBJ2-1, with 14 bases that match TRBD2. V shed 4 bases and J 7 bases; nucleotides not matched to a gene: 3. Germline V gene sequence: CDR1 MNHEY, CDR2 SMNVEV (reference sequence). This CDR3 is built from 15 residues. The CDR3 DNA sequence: TGTGCCAGCAGTTGGGGGACTAGCGGGAGTAATGAGCAGTTCTTC. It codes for CASSWGTSGSNEQFF.

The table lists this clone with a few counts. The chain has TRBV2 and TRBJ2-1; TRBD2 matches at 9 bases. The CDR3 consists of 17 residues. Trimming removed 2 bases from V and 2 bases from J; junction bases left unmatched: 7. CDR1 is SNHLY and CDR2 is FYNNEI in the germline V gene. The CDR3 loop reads CASSELVSSGAYNEQFF. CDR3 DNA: TGTGCCAGCAGTGAATTGGTTTCTAGCGGGGCCTACAATGAGCAGTTCTTC.

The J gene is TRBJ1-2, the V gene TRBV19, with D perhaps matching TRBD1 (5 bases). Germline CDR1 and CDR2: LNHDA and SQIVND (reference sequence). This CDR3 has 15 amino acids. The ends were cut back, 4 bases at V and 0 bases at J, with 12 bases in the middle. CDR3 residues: CASSRQTATNYGYTF. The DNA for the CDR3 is TGTGCCAGTAGTAGACAGACAGCCACTAACTATGGCTACACCTTC.

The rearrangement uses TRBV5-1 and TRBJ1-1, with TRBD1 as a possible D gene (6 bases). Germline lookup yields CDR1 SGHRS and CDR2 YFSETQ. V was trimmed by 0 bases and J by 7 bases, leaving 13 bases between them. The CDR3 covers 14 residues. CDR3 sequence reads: CASSLAGDGFEAFF. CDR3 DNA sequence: TGCGCCAGCAGCTTGGCAGGGGACGGATTTGAAGCTTTCTTT.

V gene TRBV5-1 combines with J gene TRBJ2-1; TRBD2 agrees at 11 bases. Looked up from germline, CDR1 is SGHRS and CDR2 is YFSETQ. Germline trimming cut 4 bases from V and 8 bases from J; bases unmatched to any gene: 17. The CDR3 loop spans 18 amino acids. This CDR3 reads CASSLPVRLAGGGDEQFF. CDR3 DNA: TGCGCCAGCAGCCTCCCTGTAAGGCTAGCGGGAGGTGGGGATGAGCAGTTCTTC.

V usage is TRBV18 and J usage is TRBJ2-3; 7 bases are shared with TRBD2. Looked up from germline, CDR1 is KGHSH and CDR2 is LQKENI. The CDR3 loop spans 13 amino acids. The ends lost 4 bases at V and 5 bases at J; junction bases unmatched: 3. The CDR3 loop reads CASSLPGGDTQYF. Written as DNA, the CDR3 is TGTGCCAGCTCACTTCCGGGGGGAGATACGCAGTATTTT. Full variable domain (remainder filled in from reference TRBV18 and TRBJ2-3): NAGVMQNPRHLVRRRGQEARLRCSPMKGHSHVYWYRQLPEEGLKFMVYLQKENIIDESGMPKERFSAEFPKEGPSILRIQQVVRGDSAAYFCASSLPGGDTQYFGPGTRLTVL.

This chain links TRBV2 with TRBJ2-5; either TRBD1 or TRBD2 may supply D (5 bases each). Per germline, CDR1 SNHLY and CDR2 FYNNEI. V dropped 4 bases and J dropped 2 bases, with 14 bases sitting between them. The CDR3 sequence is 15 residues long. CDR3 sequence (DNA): TGTGCCAGCAGTGTTGAGGGGCCGGGGCAAGAGACCCAGTACTTC. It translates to CASSVEGPGQETQYF.

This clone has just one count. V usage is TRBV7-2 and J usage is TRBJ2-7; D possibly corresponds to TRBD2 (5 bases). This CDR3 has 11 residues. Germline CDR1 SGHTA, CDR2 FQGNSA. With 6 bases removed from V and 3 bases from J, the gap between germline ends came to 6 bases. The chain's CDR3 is CASRGGYEQYF. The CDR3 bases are TGTGCCAGCAGAGGAGGCTACGAGCAGTACTTC. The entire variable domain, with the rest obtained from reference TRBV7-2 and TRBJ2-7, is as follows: GAGVSQSPSNKVTEKGKDVELRCDPISGHTALYWYRQSLGQGLEFLIYFQGNSAPDKSGLPSDRFSAERTGGSVSTLTIQRTQQEDSAVYLCASRGGYEQYFGPGTRLTVT.

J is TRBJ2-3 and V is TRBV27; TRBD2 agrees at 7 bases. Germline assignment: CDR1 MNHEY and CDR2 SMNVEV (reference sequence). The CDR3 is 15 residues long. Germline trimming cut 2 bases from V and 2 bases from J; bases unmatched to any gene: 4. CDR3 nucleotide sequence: TGTGCCAGCAGTTTAAGAAGCGGGAACACAGATACGCAGTATTTT. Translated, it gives CASSLRSGNTDTQYF.

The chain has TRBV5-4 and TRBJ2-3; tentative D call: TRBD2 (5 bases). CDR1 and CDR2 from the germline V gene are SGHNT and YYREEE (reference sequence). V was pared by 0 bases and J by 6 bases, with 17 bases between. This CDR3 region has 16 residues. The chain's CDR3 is CASSLGPGSYADTQYF. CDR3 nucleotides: TGTGCCAGCAGCTTGGGGCCGGGAAGTTATGCTGATACGCAGTATTTT.

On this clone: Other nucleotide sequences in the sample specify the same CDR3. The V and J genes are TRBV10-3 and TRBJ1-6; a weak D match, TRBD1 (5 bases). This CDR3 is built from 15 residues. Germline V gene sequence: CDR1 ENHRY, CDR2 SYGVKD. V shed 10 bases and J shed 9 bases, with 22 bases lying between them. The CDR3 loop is CATSLRESLTSPLHF. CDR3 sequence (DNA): TGTGCCACCTCCCTCAGGGAGTCGTTGACTTCACCCCTCCACTTT.